The TCR beta chain under discussion was sequenced for a study of shared clonotypes between healthy human individuals. Trimming removed 4 bases from V and 4 bases from J, with 17 bases in between. The CDR3 consists of 15 residues. Per germline, CDR1 LGHNA and CDR2 YSLEER. The naive CD8 fraction comprised CD45RO-negative cells positively selected for CCR7 and excluded terminally differentiated effector memory CD45RA+ cells. TCRdb's table, derived via immunoSEQ multiplex PCR, lists solely in-frame clones and lacks some. The data hold about 2.1 million clones, with more than 85% observed a single time. Sequencing was performed on naive CD8+ T cells from PBMCs. This clonotype was sampled from a man between 18 and 35 years old in good health. Some clones in this sample may be carry-over from other donors' samples. The chain is built from TRBV4-3 and TRBJ2-7; a weak D match, TRBD2 (5 bases). The CDR3 is CASSRLEGSQYEQYF. Here the CDR3 DNA reads TGCGCCAGCAGCCGCCTAGAGGGATCTCAATACGAGCAGTACTTC.